The source of this TCR beta chain is a study of T cells after yellow fever vaccination. Regarding the study as a whole: The secondary T-cell response peaked on day 5, not day 15, but was weaker.

Looked up from germline, CDR1 is SGHRS and CDR2 is YFSETQ. The CDR3 has 15 residues. After removal of 4 bases from V and 4 bases from J, the junction contained 7 bases not matched to a gene. TCRdb reprocessed the 5' RACE reads with MiXCR, giving one entry per CDR3 protein. Of roughly 330,000 distinct CDR3 sequences listed, 6.5% to 8.5% are singletons. This clonotype was observed many times. Its specificity is unknown. This specimen consisted of PBMCs, obtained 35 to 50 days after the first yellow fever vaccination. The TCR comes from a man aged 18 to 29 who received the YFV17D yellow fever vaccine. The rearrangement uses TRBV5-1 and TRBJ2-3, with TRBD2 identical over 9 bases. The CDR3 region is CASSLRSGGADTQYF. The CDR3 DNA sequence: TGCGCCAGCAGCCTCCGTAGCGGGGGCGCAGATACGCAGTATTTT. Full variable domain (outside the CDR3, taken from reference TRBV5-1 and TRBJ2-3): KAGVTQTPRYLIKTRGQQVTLSCSPISGHRSVSWYQQTPGQGLQFLFEYFSETQRNKGNFPGRFSGRQFSNSRSEMNVSTLELGDSALYLCASSLRSGGADTQYFGPGTRLTVL.